The 10 T cell receptor beta chains in this list originate from one sample, sequenced in a study of T cells in tumors after PD-1 blockade. This table comes from immunoSEQ multiplex PCR, and its TCRdb copy is limited to in-frame clones, with some not included. The sample records almost 35,000 clones, 73% being singletons. The material sequenced was PBMCs, taken after anti-PD-1 treatment. These receptors originate from a human donor with basal cell carcinoma.

V usage is TRBV6-1 and J usage is TRBJ1-3; D is ambiguous. Germline CDR1 MNHNS, CDR2 SASEGT. The CDR3 has 14 residues. With 2 bases removed from V and 2 bases from J, the gap between germline ends came to 7 bases. CDR3 DNA: TGTGCCAGCAGTGAAATCGGTCCTGGAAACACCATATATTTT. Translated: CASSEIGPGNTIYF.

This clone has just a few counts. The V gene is TRBV9, the J gene TRBJ1-2; no firm D call. There are 14 residues in the CDR3. Looked up from germline, CDR1 is SGDLS and CDR2 is YYNGEE. V gave up 5 bases and J gave up 0 bases, with 11 bases separating them. The CDR3 here is CASRGEQANYGYTF. CDR3 in DNA: TGTGCCAGCAGAGGTGAACAAGCTAACTATGGCTACACCTTC.

V and J are TRBV27 and TRBJ2-7, with 9 nucleotides matching TRBD2. Germline assignment: CDR1 MNHEY and CDR2 SMNVEV (reference sequence). The CDR3 covers 15 residues. V lost 5 bases to trimming and J lost 0 bases; unmatched junction nucleotides: 5. The CDR3 nucleotides read TGTGCCAGCAGTGAGGGACTAGCCACCTCCTACGAGCAGTACTTC. This gives the protein CASSEGLATSYEQYF.

This clone was seen only once. This chain joins TRBV19 and TRBJ1-4, with D possibly matching TRBD1 (5 bases). The CDR3 runs to 14 residues. The germline V gene encodes CDR1 LNHDA and CDR2 SQIVND (reference sequence). The germline V and J ends were trimmed by 2 bases and 7 bases, with 11 bases remaining between them. The DNA of the CDR3 is TGTGCCAGTAGTATAAGGGGTGACGGTGAAAAACTGTTTTTT. This translates into CASSIRGDGEKLFF.

The chain carries TRBV7-2 and TRBJ1-1, with a tentative D call TRBD1 (5 bases). CDR1 and CDR2 from the germline V gene are SGHTA and FQGNSA. Trimming cost V 3 bases and J 1 base, with 12 bases left between them. The CDR3 extends over 15 amino acids. The CDR3 is CASSFSGTSNTEAFF. Here the CDR3 DNA reads TGTGCCAGCAGCTTCTCAGGGACTTCGAACACTGAAGCTTTCTTT.

This rearrangement joins TRBV5-4 to TRBJ2-2, with unresolved D. The germline V gene encodes CDR1 SGHNT and CDR2 YYREEE (reference sequence). V lost 3 bases, J lost 5 bases, and 11 bases lay in between. The CDR3 is made up of 14 amino acids. CDR3 in DNA: TGTGCCAGCAGCTCTCCCATCCGAACCGGGGAGCTGTTTTTT. This codes for CASSSPIRTGELFF.

The chain couples TRBV7-2 to TRBJ1-5; D possibly corresponds to TRBD1 (5 bases). V shed 4 bases and J shed 5 bases, with 9 bases lying between them. The CDR3 has 13 amino acids. Looked up from germline, CDR1 is SGHTA and CDR2 is FQGNSA. The chain's CDR3 is CASSSTVYQPQHF. CDR3 nucleotide sequence: TGTGCCAGCAGCTCGACAGTGTATCAGCCCCAGCATTTT.

This clone was counted a single time. The V call is TRBV24-1, the J call TRBJ2-7, with 13 nucleotides matching TRBD2. Germline lookup yields CDR1 KGHDR and CDR2 SFDVKD. This CDR3 contains 16 residues. The V and J ends lost 1 base and 4 bases, in that order; junction bases with no gene match: 3. CDR3 in amino acids: CATSDFGTSGVYEQYF. The CDR3 DNA follows: TGTGCCACCAGTGATTTCGGGACTAGCGGGGTTTACGAGCAGTACTTC.

This chain joins TRBV4-1 and TRBJ2-1, with 15 bases identical to TRBD2. The CDR3 covers 15 residues. Germline assignment: CDR1 MGHRA and CDR2 YSYEKL. Losses at the gene ends were 1 base for V and 12 bases for J; bases not matched to a gene: 4. CDR3 nucleotide sequence: TGCGCCAGCAGCCAAGCCCCGGGACTAGCGGGAGGGCAGTTCTTC. It specifies CASSQAPGLAGGQFF.

This clone was counted only a few times. The rearrangement uses TRBV6-1 and TRBJ1-2; the D gene is possibly TRBD1 (6 bases). V was clipped by 1 base and J by 5 bases, with 11 bases between them. The CDR3 contains 14 residues. Germline CDR1 and CDR2: MNHNS and SASEGT. The chain's CDR3 is CASSEVGGQYGYTF. The CDR3, as DNA: TGTGCCAGCAGTGAAGTGGGTGGACAGTATGGCTACACCTTC.